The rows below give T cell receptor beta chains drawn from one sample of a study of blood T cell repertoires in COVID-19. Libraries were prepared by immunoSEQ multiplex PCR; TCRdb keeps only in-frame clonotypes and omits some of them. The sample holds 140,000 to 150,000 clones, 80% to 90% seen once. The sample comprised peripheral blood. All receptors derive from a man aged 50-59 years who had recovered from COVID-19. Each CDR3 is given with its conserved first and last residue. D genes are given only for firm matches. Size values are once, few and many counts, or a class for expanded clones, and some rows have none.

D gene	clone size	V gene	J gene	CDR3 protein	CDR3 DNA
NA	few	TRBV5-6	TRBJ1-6	CASSFWEENWSSYNSPLHF	TGTGCCAGCAGCTTCTGGGAGGAAAATTGGAGCTCCTATAATTCACCCCTCCACTTT
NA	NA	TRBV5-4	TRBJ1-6	CASSLASSGPLHF	TGTGCCAGCAGCTTGGCAAGCTCTGGTCCCCTCCACTTT
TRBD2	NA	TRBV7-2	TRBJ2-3	CASSFRAGGTDTQYF	TGTGCCAGCAGCTTTAGAGCGGGGGGCACAGATACGCAGTATTTT
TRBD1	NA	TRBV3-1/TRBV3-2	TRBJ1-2	CASSLQGVGYGYTF	TGTGCCAGCAGCCTCCAGGGGGTGGGCTATGGCTACACCTTC
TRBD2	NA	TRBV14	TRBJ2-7	CASSRGGGTLTYEQYF	TGTGCCAGCAGCCGCGGGGGGGGGACGCTTACCTACGAGCAGTACTTC
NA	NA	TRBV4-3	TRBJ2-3	CASSQDLNPDTQYF	TGCGCCAGCAGCCAAGACCTAAACCCAGATACGCAGTATTTT
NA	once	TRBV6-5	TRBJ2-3	CASSYSGLPDTQYF	TGTGCCAGCAGTTACTCTGGCCTCCCAGATACGCAGTATTTT
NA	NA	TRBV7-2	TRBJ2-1	CASSLGQAEGEQFF	TGTGCCAGCAGCTTAGGACAGGCCGAAGGGGAGCAGTTCTTC
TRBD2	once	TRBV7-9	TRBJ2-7	CASSLAGAAGGEQYF	TGTGCCAGCAGCTTAGCAGGGGCCGCGGGAGGAGAGCAGTACTTC
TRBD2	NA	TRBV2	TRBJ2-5	CASSLAGHQETQYF	TGTGCCAGCAGTCTAGCGGGGCACCAAGAGACCCAGTACTTC
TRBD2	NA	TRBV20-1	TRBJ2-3	CSASLRRGEVDTQYF	TGCAGTGCTAGTTTACGACGGGGGGAGGTAGATACGCAGTATTTT
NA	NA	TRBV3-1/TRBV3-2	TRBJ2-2	CASSQTASSTGELFF	TGTGCCAGCAGCCAGACAGCCTCGTCCACCGGGGAGCTGTTTTTT
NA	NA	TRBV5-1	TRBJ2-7	CASSLVAGSSYEQYF	TGCGCCAGCAGCTTGGTTGCGGGTAGCTCCTACGAGCAGTACTTC
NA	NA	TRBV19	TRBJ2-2	CASSIYGTENTGELFF	TGTGCCAGTAGTATATACGGGACTGAGAACACCGGGGAGCTGTTTTTT
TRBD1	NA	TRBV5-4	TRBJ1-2	CASSLAQGALGYTF	TGTGCCAGCAGCTTGGCTCAGGGGGCGTTGGGCTACACCTTC
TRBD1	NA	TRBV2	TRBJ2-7	CASREGTGEIVSYF	TGTGCCAGCAGGGAGGGGACAGGCGAAATTGTATCATACTTC